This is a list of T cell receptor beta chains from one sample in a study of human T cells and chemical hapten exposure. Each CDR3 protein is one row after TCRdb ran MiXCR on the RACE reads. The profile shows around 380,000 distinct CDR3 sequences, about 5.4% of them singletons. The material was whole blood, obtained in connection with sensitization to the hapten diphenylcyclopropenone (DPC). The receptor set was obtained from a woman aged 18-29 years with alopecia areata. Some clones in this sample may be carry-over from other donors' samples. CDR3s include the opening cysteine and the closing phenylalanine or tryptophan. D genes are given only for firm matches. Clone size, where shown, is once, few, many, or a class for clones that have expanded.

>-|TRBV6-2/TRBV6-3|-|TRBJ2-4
TGTGCCAGCAGTTATGTAGCATCCGGGACCAAAAACATTCAGTACTTC
CASSYVASGTKNIQYF
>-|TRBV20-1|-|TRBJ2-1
TGCAGTGCTTCGTCGCAAATAGCGCGGTACAATGAGCAGTTCTTC
CSASSQIARYNEQFF
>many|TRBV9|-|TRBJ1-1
TGTGCCAGCAGCCCTAAACCCTACTCGGGACAGAACACTGAAGCTTTCTTT
CASSPKPYSGQNTEAFF
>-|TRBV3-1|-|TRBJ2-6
TGTGCCAGCAGCTCCCCCATGACTCCCGATGTTGCTGGGGCCAACGTCCTGACTTTC
CASSSPMTPDVAGANVLTF
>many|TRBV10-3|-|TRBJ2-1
TGTGCCATCAGTGTGGGGGGTGAGCAGTTCTTC
CAISVGGEQFF
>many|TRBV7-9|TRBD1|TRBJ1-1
TGTGCCAGCAGCCCTCGTCCCGGGACAGCGAACACTGAAGCTTTCTTT
CASSPRPGTANTEAFF
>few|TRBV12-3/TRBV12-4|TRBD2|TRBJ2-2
TGTGCCAGCAGTCTCGGACTAGCGGGGACCGGGGAGCTGTTTTTT
CASSLGLAGTGELFF
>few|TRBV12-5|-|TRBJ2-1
TGTGCTAGTGGTTCGCGTTTGGGGGCCGTTAGGAATGAGCAGTTCTTC
CASGSRLGAVRNEQFF
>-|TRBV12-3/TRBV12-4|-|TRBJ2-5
TGTGCCAGCAGCCTACCCAGGGGATTCGGGACCCAGTACTTC
CASSLPRGFGTQYF
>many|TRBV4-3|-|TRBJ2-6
TGCGCCAGCAGCCAAGAGAGGGGAACCGGGGCCAACGTCCTGACTTTC
CASSQERGTGANVLTF
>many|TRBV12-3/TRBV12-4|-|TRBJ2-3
TGTGCCAGCAGTAGGGACCAGGGGTTCGTGGATACGCAGTATTTT
CASSRDQGFVDTQYF
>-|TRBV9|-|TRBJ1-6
TGTGCCAGCAGCGTAGATAAGGCGTTGGGCAGTCTTTGGTCACCCCTCCACTTT
CASSVDKALGSLWSPLHF
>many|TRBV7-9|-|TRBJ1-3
TGTGCCAGCAGTCGTGACATTTCGTCTGGAAACACCATATATTTT
CASSRDISSGNTIYF
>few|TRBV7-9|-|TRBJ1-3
TGTGCCAGCAGCTTCAACGAAGACTCTGGAAACACCATATATTTT
CASSFNEDSGNTIYF
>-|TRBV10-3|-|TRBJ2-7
TGTGCCATCAGTGAAGAGGGGTACGAGCAGTACTTC
CAISEEGYEQYF
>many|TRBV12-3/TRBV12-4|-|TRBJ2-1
TGTGCCAGCAGTCCCCTCCTCGCAGATAACAATGAGCAGTTCTTC
CASSPLLADNNEQFF
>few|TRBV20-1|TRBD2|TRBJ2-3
TGCAGTGCTAGACCGAGCGGGGGAGCCACAGATACGCAGTATTTT
CSARPSGGATDTQYF
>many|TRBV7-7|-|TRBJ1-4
TGTGCTAGCAGCCGTACCGGGTCCAATGAAAAACTGTTTTTT
CASSRTGSNEKLFF
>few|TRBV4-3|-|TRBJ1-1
TGCGCCAGCAGCCATTACGGAACAGGGAGAGGGACTGAAGCTTTCTTT
CASSHYGTGRGTEAFF
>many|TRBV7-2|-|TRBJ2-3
TGTGCCAGCAGCTTAGGTCTAGCGTCCACAGATACGCAGTATTTT
CASSLGLASTDTQYF
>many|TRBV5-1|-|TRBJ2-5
TGCGCCAGCAGCTTGGATTCAACTGCGGAGACCCAGTACTTC
CASSLDSTAETQYF
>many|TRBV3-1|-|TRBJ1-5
TGTGCCAGCAGCCAGATGACAGACCAGCCCCAGCATTTT
CASSQMTDQPQHF
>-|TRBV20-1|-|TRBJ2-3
TGCAGTGCTAGGACAGGGTTGGGACCCGGGGGTACGCAGTATTTT
CSARTGLGPGGTQYF
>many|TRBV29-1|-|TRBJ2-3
TGCAGCGTTGTTTTCGGGGCATCTAGCACAGATACGCAGTATTTT
CSVVFGASSTDTQYF
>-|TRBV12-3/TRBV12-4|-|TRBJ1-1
TGTGCCAGCAGTTGGGGCCGCCACACTGAAGCTTTCTTT
CASSWGRHTEAFF
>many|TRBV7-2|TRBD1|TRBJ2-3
TGTGCCAGCAGCTTAGTGGGACAGAGCCCCACAGATACGCAGTATTTT
CASSLVGQSPTDTQYF
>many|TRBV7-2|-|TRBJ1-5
TGTGCCAGCAGCGTCGAACTCCCGGGACAACTAACGAATAGCAATCAGCCCCAGCATTTT
CASSVELPGQLTNSNQPQHF
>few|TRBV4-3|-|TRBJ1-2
TGCGCCAGCAGCCAAGATCAGCAGGAGAGGGATGGCTACACCTTC
CASSQDQQERDGYTF
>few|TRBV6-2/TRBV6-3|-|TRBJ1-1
TGTGCCAGCAGTGCTCGATCCCAGGGGCTGAACACTGAAGCTTTCTTT
CASSARSQGLNTEAFF
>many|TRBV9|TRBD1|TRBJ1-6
TGTGCCAGCAGCGTAGCATCTGGACAGGGAAACAATTCACCCCTCCACTTT
CASSVASGQGNNSPLHF
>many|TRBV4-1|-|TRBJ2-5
TGCGCCAGCAGCCGGTGGCGGGGCCGAGAGACCCAGTACTTC
CASSRWRGRETQYF
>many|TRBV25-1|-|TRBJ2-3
TGTGCAATATCAAGGGGCCGTGCGGCAGATACGCAGTATTTT
CAISRGRAADTQYF
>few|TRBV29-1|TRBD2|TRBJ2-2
TGCAGCGCTTTAGCGGGGACCGGGGAGCTGTTTTTT
CSALAGTGELFF
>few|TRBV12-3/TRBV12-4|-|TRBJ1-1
TGTGCCAGCAGTTTTCAGATGGGGAACACTGAAGCTTTCTTT
CASSFQMGNTEAFF
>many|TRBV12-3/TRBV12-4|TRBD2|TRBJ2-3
TGTGCCAGCCGGGGACTAGCGGGGATCACAGATACGCAGTATTTT
CASRGLAGITDTQYF